The text below deals with one T cell receptor beta chain. Its antigen is currently unknown. The authors took one heparinised blood draw, averaging approximately 120 mL, from each donor. The authors reverse transcribed all of the isolated RNA, so sequencing captured expressed TCRB transcripts. Clones were sequenced by immunoSEQ multiplex PCR, and TCRdb holds only the in-frame ones, with some missing. Among 250,000 to 350,000 clones listed, around an eighth were seen once. Germline V gives CDR1 GTSNPN, CDR2 SVGIG (reference sequence). V gave up 6 bases and J gave up 4 bases; unmatched junction bases: 7. The CDR3 consists of 13 residues. The data were obtained in a study of beta chain features in type 1 diabetes. Study-level background: The samples had approximately 100,000,000 sorted cells examined in all. Overall study findings and caveats: Patients showed naive, central memory and Treg TCRB repertoires that appeared more similar than those of healthy donors. Shortening of TCRB CDR3s, moderate but significant, appeared in all four CD4+ subsets of Type 1 diabetes patients.

The chain uses TRBV30 and TRBJ1-1; 8 nucleotides match TRBD1. The sequence was obtained from a man aged 25 to 40 with type 1 diabetes. Sequencing used naive CD4+ T cells from blood. The CDR3 protein is CACTKTGGTEAFF. The DNA of the CDR3 is TGTGCCTGCACCAAAACAGGGGGCACTGAAGCTTTCTTT.